This is a list of T cell receptor beta chains from one sample in a study of blood T cell repertoires in COVID-19. TCRdb's copy holds only in-frame clones and misses some; the assay was immunoSEQ multiplex PCR. Among under 130,000 clones listed, roughly 71% were seen once. The sample taken for sequencing was peripheral blood. These receptors were obtained from a man older than 75 with acute or convalescent COVID-19. Each CDR3 is given with its conserved first and last residue. The D gene is left open where the match is weak. Clone size is shown for a subset of rows, as once, few, many or a class of expanded clone.

clone size,D gene,V gene,J gene,CDR3 protein,CDR3 DNA
NA,NA,TRBV28,TRBJ1-5,CASTLPTGLHQHF,TGTGCCAGCACTCTACCTACAGGTCTACACCAGCATTTT
NA,TRBD1,TRBV6-5,TRBJ1-2,CASTPDRLANGYTF,TGTGCCAGCACCCCGGACAGGTTGGCTAATGGCTACACCTTC
once,TRBD2,TRBV7-3,TRBJ2-7,CASSLALAGVGEQYF,TGTGCCAGCAGCTTAGCTCTGGCGGGAGTCGGGGAGCAGTACTTC
NA,NA,TRBV5-6,TRBJ1-5,CASSLGGGWRQPQHF,TGTGCCAGCAGCTTGGGAGGGGGTTGGCGGCAGCCCCAGCATTTT
NA,NA,TRBV6-2/TRBV6-3,TRBJ2-3,CASSAWRAGSTDTQYF,TGTGCCAGCAGCGCGTGGAGGGCCGGGAGCACAGATACGCAGTATTTT
few,TRBD1,TRBV6-5,TRBJ2-5,CASSVADRERETQYF,TGTGCCAGCAGCGTTGCGGACAGGGAGAGGGAGACCCAGTACTTC
NA,NA,TRBV24-1,TRBJ2-5,CATSAGDAETQYF,TGTGCCACCAGTGCAGGGGACGCAGAGACCCAGTACTTC
once,NA,TRBV2,TRBJ2-1,CASTNSRGGYNEQFF,TGTGCCAGCACCAACTCAAGGGGGGGATACAATGAGCAGTTCTTC
NA,NA,TRBV30,TRBJ2-2,CAWTLVGGTNTGELFF,TGTGCCTGGACCCTTGTGGGGGGTACCAACACCGGGGAGCTGTTTTTT
NA,TRBD1,TRBV5-8,TRBJ1-5,CASSLTGGQPQHF,TGTGCCAGCAGTTTGACAGGGGGACAGCCCCAGCATTTT
few,NA,TRBV28,TRBJ1-5,CASNLAGAGASNQPQHF,TGTGCCAGCAATCTAGCAGGGGCAGGAGCTAGCAATCAGCCCCAGCATTTT
NA,TRBD2,TRBV28,TRBJ2-7,CASSLRAGTVTYEQYF,TGTGCCAGCAGTTTACGAGCGGGAACGGTGACCTACGAGCAGTACTTC
many,NA,TRBV27,TRBJ1-5,CASSLSGLPGNQPQHF,TGTGCCAGCAGTTTATCGGGGCTCCCGGGCAATCAGCCCCAGCATTTT
few,TRBD2,TRBV30,TRBJ2-1,CASEGLAGPSSYNEQFF,TGTGCCTCGGAAGGTCTAGCGGGGCCCTCCTCCTACAATGAGCAGTTCTTC
NA,TRBD1,TRBV6-5,TRBJ1-1,CASSYSPGQGVFF,TGTGCCAGCAGTTACTCCCCGGGACAGGGAGTTTTCTTT
few,NA,TRBV11-2,TRBJ2-7,CASSLGDSRYYEQYF,TGTGCCAGCAGCTTAGGAGACAGTCGGTACTACGAGCAGTACTTC
NA,TRBD2,TRBV9,TRBJ2-3,CASGRATDTQYF,TGTGCCAGCGGGAGGGCCACAGATACGCAGTATTTT
once,NA,TRBV5-4,TRBJ1-1,CASSLAGANTEAFF,TGTGCCAGCAGCTTGGCTGGGGCCAACACTGAAGCTTTCTTT
NA,NA,TRBV6-5,TRBJ1-1,CASAKSGVIAPEAFF,TGTGCCAGCGCGAAGTCCGGGGTAATTGCTCCTGAAGCTTTCTTT
NA,NA,TRBV11-2,TRBJ2-7,CASSLEVGRAYEQYF,TGTGCCAGCAGCTTAGAGGTGGGCAGGGCCTACGAGCAGTACTTC
NA,NA,TRBV11-2,TRBJ1-1,CASSSRLSPDTEAFF,TGTGCCAGCAGCTCCCGACTGTCTCCGGACACTGAAGCTTTCTTT
NA,NA,TRBV12-3/TRBV12-4,TRBJ2-7,CASSSDRLYEQYF,TGTGCCAGCAGTTCGGACAGACTCTACGAGCAGTACTTC
NA,NA,TRBV29-1,TRBJ1-1,CSAGRQTEAFF,TGCAGCGCCGGCAGACAGACTGAAGCTTTCTTT
NA,NA,TRBV9,TRBJ2-1,CASSVAGTVGNEQFF,TGTGCCAGCAGCGTAGCCGGGACTGTAGGGAATGAGCAGTTCTTC
NA,NA,TRBV5-6,TRBJ2-7,CASSSRVGEQYF,TGTGCCAGCAGCTCCAGGGTCGGGGAGCAGTACTTC
few,TRBD2,TRBV9,TRBJ2-7,CASSKSGLAYEQYF,TGTGCCAGCAGCAAATCGGGACTAGCCTACGAGCAGTACTTC
once,NA,TRBV11-2,TRBJ2-1,CASSFERGGYNEQFF,TGTGCCAGCAGCTTCGAGAGGGGGGGCTACAATGAGCAGTTCTTC
NA,NA,TRBV5-6,TRBJ2-2,CASSLPVGANTGELFF,TGTGCCAGCAGCTTGCCAGTTGGAGCGAACACCGGGGAGCTGTTTTTT
NA,TRBD1,TRBV7-2,TRBJ2-1,CASSSPGTGPYNEQFF,TGTGCCAGCAGCTCGCCGGGGACAGGGCCCTACAATGAGCAGTTCTTC
NA,TRBD2,TRBV6-5,TRBJ2-3,CASSSRGSGATDTQYF,TGTGCCAGCAGTTCCCGGGGTAGCGGGGCCACAGATACGCAGTATTTT
NA,NA,TRBV10-2,TRBJ1-4,CASSDRVEKLFF,TGCGCCAGCAGTGACAGGGTGGAAAAACTGTTTTTT
NA,TRBD1,TRBV7-2,TRBJ1-3,CASSLDRRGANTIYF,TGTGCCAGCAGCCTGGACAGGAGAGGTGCAAACACCATATATTTT
few,NA,TRBV7-8,TRBJ2-6,CASRPPSSGANVLTF,TGTGCCAGCAGACCCCCGAGCTCTGGGGCCAACGTCCTGACTTTC
NA,TRBD1,TRBV4-1,TRBJ2-5,CASSPWPDRQETQYF,TGCGCCAGCAGCCCGTGGCCGGACAGGCAAGAGACCCAGTACTTC
few,NA,TRBV4-2,TRBJ2-2,CASSPQTVRELFF,TGTGCCAGCAGCCCTCAGACAGTCCGGGAGCTGTTTTTT
once,NA,TRBV7-9,TRBJ2-7,CASSFDSGYVRQQYF,TGTGCCAGCAGTTTTGATAGCGGCTATGTACGCCAGCAGTACTTC
NA,TRBD1,TRBV4-3,TRBJ2-6,CASSPGQGAGANVLTF,TGCGCCAGCAGCCCGGGACAGGGGGCCGGGGCCAACGTCCTGACTTTC
few,TRBD1,TRBV7-9,TRBJ2-2,CASSFVGTGGRELFF,TGTGCCAGCAGCTTCGTTGGGACAGGGGGTCGGGAGCTGTTTTTT
NA,TRBD1,TRBV25-1,TRBJ1-5,CASSATGGDQPQHF,TGTGCCAGCAGTGCCACAGGGGGCGATCAGCCCCAGCATTTT
NA,TRBD1,TRBV10-3,TRBJ1-2,CAISEGTDYGYTF,TGTGCCATCAGTGAGGGGACAGACTATGGCTACACCTTC
few,NA,TRBV7-9,TRBJ2-3,CASSFDTSTDTQYF,TGTGCCAGCAGCTTTGATACTAGCACAGATACGCAGTATTTT
once,NA,TRBV9,TRBJ2-2,CASSVRSGTDTGELFF,TGTGCCAGCAGCGTACGGAGCGGAACGGACACCGGGGAGCTGTTTTTT
NA,TRBD1,TRBV11-2,TRBJ1-2,CASSLEGQENTF,TGTGCCAGCAGCTTAGAAGGACAGGAAAATACCTTC
once,TRBD2,TRBV25-1,TRBJ2-3,CASRLALTDTQYF,TGTGCCAGCAGACTAGCGCTCACAGATACGCAGTATTTT
NA,NA,TRBV6-2/TRBV6-3,TRBJ2-7,CASSYSPDTSYEQYF,TGTGCCAGCAGTTACTCTCCGGACACCTCCTACGAGCAGTACTTC
NA,TRBD1,TRBV20-1,TRBJ2-1,CSASGTGEQFF,TGCAGTGCTAGCGGGACAGGGGAGCAGTTCTTC
NA,NA,TRBV3-1/TRBV3-2,TRBJ2-7,CASSQLGGYEQYF,TGTGCCAGCAGCCAACTAGGAGGCTACGAGCAGTACTTC
once,NA,TRBV7-2,TRBJ2-7,CASGSPPGHPPLYF,TGTGCCAGCGGATCTCCGCCGGGACACCCTCCTTTGTACTTC
NA,NA,TRBV5-1,TRBJ2-3,CASSEGHSTQYF,TGCGCCAGCAGCGAGGGACATTCGACGCAGTATTTT
NA,NA,TRBV18,TRBJ1-5,CASSPTGNQPQHF,TGTGCCAGCTCCCCCACGGGCAATCAGCCCCAGCATTTT
NA,NA,TRBV7-2,TRBJ1-5,CASSLVDSQPQHF,TGTGCCAGCAGCTTAGTGGACAGCCAGCCCCAGCATTTT
NA,NA,TRBV5-6,TRBJ2-7,CASSLSWSNTYEQYF,TGTGCCAGCAGCTTGTCCTGGTCCAACACCTACGAGCAGTACTTC
NA,NA,TRBV6-1,TRBJ1-6,CASSRGSVGNSPLHF,TGTGCCAGCAGTAGGGGAAGTGTAGGCAATTCACCCCTCCACTTT
NA,NA,TRBV2,TRBJ1-1,CASRGYSGGDTEAFF,TGTGCCAGCAGAGGGTACTCTGGGGGGGACACTGAAGCTTTCTTT
few,NA,TRBV6-2/TRBV6-3,TRBJ1-5,CASSYPGETMPQHF,TGTGCCAGCAGTTACCCGGGGGAAACGATGCCCCAGCATTTT